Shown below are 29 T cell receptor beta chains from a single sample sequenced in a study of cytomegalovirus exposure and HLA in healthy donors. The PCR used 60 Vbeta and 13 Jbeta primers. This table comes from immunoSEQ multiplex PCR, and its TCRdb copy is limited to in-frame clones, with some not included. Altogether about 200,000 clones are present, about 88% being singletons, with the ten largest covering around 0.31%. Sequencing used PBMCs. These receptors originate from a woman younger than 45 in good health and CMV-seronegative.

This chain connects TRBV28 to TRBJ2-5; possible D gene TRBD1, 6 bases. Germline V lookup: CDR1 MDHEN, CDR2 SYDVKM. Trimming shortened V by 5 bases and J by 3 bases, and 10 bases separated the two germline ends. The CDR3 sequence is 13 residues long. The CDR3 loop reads CASSKGQKETQYF. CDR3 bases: TGTGCCAGCAGTAAGGGACAAAAAGAGACCCAGTACTTC.

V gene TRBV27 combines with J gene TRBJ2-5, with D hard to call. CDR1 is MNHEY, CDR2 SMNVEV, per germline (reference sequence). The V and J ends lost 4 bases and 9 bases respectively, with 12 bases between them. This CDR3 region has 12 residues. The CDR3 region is CASSSEDSSQYF. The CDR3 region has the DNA TGTGCCAGCAGTTCCGAAGACTCCTCCCAGTACTTC.

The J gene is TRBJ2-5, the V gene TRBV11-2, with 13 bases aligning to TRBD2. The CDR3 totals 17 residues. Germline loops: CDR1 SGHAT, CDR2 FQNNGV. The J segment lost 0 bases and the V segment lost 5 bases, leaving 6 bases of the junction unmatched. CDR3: CASSRGTSGAYQETQYF. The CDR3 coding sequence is TGTGCCAGCAGCCGGGGGACTAGCGGGGCCTACCAAGAGACCCAGTACTTC.

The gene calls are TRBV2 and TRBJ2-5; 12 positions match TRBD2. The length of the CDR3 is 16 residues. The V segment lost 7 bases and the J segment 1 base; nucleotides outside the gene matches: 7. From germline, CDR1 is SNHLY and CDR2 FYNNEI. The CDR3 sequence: CASIMTSGGAQETQYF. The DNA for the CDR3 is TGTGCCAGCATTATGACTAGCGGGGGAGCCCAAGAGACCCAGTACTTC.

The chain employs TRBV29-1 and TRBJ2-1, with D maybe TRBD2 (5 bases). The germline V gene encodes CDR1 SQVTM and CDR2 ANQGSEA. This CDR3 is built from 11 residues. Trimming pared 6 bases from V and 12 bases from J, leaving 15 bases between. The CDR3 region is CSVCEGATQFF. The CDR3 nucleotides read TGCAGCGTCTGTGAGGGAGCCACGCAGTTCTTC.

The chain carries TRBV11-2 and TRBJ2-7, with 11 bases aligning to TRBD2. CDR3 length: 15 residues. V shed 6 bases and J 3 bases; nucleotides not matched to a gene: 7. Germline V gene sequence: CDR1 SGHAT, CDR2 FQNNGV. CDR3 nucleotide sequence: TGTGCCAGCAGTCCGACTAGCGGGGTCCGCTACGAGCAGTACTTC. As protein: CASSPTSGVRYEQYF.

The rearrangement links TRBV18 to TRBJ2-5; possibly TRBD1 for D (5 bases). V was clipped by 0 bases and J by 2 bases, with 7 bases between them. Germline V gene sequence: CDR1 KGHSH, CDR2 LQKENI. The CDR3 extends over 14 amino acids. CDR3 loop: CASSPPAGQETQYF. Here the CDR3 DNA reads TGTGCCAGCTCACCACCGGCAGGGCAAGAGACCCAGTACTTC.

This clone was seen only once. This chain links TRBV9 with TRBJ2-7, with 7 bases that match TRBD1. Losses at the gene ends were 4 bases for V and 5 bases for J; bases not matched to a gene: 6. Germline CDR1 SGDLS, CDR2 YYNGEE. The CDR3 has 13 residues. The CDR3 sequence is CASSRQDRNEQYF. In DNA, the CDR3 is TGTGCCAGCAGCCGACAGGACAGGAACGAGCAGTACTTC.

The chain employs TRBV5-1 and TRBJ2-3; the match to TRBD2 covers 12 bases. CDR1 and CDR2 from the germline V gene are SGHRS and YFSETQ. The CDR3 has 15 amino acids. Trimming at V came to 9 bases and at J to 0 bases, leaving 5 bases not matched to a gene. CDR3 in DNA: TGCGCCACGGCTAGCGGGGGGGTTAGCACAGATACGCAGTATTTT. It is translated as CATASGGVSTDTQYF.

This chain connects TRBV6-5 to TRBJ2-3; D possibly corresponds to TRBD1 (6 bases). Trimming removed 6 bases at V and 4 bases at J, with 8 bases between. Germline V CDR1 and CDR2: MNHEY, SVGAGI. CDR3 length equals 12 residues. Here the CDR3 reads CASSRGPDTQYF. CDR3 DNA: TGTGCCAGCAGCAGGGGTCCAGATACGCAGTATTTT.

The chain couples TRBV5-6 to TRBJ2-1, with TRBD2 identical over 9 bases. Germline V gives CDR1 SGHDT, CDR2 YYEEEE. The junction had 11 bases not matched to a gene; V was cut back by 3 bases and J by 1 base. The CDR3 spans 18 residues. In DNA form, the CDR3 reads TGTGCCAGCAGCTCGGGGCGGAGACTAGCGGATTCCTACAATGAGCAGTTCTTC. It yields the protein CASSSGRRLADSYNEQFF. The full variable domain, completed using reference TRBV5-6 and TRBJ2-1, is DAGVTQSPTHLIKTRGQQVTLRCSPKSGHDTVSWYQQALGQGPQFIFQYYEEEERQRGNFPDRFSGHQFPNYSSELNVNALLLGDSALYLCASSSGRRLADSYNEQFFGPGTRLTVL.

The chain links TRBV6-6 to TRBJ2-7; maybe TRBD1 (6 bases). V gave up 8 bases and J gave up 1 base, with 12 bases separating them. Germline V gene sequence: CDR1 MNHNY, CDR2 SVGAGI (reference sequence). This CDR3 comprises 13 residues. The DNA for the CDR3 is TGTGCCAGCCGATGGACAGATTCCTACGAGCAGTACTTC. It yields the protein CASRWTDSYEQYF.

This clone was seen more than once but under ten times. The CDR3 loop reads CASSFRGLTDTQYF. DNA of the CDR3: TGCGCCAGCAGCTTCAGGGGGCTCACAGATACGCAGTATTTT. This chain connects TRBV5-1 to TRBJ2-3, with 8 bases lining up with TRBD1. V trimming: 2 bases; J trimming: 2 bases; junction bases outside the gene matches: 1. Germline values: CDR1 SGHRS, CDR2 YFSETQ. The CDR3 sequence is 14 residues long.

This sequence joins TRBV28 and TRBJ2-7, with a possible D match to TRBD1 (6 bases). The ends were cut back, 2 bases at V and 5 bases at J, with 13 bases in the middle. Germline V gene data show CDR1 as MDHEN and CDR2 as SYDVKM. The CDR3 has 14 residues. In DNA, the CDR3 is TGTGCCAGCAGTTTACTACAGGGAAGCAACGAGCAGTACTTC. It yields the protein CASSLLQGSNEQYF.

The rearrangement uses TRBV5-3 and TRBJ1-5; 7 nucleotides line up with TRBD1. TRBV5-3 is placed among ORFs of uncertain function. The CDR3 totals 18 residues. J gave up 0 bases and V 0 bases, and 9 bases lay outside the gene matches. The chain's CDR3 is CARSLAVGRQGSNQPQHF. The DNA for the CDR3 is TGTGCCAGAAGCTTGGCGGTTGGACGACAGGGTAGCAATCAGCCCCAGCATTTT.

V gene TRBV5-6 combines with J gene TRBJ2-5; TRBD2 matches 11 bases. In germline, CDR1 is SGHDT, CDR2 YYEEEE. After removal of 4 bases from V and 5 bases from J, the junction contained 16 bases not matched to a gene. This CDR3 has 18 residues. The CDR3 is CASSTPLAGGLDRETQYF. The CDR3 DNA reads TGTGCCAGCAGCACGCCCCTAGCGGGAGGTTTGGATAGGGAGACCCAGTACTTC.

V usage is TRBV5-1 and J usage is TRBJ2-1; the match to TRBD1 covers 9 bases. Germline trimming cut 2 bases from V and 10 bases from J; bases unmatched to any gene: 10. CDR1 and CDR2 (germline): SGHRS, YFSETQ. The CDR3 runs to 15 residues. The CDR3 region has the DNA TGCGCCAGCAGCTTTTGGACAGGGGATTTGGACGAGCAGTTCTTC. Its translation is CASSFWTGDLDEQFF.

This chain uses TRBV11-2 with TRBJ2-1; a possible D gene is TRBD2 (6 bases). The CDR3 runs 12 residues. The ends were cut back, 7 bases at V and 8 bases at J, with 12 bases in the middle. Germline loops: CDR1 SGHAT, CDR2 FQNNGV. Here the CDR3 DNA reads TGTGCCAGCACCTCGGCGGGGTATGAGCAGTTCTTC. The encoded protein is CASTSAGYEQFF.

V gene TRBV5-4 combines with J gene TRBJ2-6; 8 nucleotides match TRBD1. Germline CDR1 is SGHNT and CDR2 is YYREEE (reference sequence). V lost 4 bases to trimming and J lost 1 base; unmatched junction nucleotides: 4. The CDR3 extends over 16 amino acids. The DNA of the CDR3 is TGTGCCAGCAGCCCAGGGGGCGGGTCTGGGGCCAACGTCCTGACTTTC. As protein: CASSPGGGSGANVLTF.

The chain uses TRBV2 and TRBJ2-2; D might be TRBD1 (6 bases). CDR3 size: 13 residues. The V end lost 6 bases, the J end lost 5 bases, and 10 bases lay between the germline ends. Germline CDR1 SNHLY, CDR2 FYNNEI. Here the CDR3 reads CASSKTGTGELFF. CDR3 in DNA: TGTGCCAGCAGCAAAACAGGGACCGGGGAGCTGTTTTTT.

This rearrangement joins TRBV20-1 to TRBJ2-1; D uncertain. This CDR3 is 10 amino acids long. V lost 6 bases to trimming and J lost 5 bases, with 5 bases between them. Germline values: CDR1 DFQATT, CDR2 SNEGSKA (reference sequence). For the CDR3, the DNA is TGCAGTGCCCAAAACAATGAGCAGTTCTTC. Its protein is CSAQNNEQFF.

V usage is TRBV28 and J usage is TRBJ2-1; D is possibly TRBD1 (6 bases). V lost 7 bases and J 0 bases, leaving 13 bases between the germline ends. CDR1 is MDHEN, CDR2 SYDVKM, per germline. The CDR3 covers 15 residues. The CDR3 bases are TGTGCCAGCATTGGGGGCCCGAGCTCCTACAATGAGCAGTTCTTC. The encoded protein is CASIGGPSSYNEQFF.

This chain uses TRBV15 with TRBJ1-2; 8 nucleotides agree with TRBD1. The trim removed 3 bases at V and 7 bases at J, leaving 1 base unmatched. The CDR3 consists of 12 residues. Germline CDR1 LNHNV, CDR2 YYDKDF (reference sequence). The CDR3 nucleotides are TGTGCCACCAGCAGGACAGGGGTTGGCTACACCTTC. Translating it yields CATSRTGVGYTF.

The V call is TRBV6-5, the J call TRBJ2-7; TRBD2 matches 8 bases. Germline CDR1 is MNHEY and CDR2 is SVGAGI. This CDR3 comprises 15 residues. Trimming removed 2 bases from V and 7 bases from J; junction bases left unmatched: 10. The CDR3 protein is CASSYGREAIYEQYF. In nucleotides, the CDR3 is TGTGCCAGCAGTTACGGGCGGGAGGCCATCTATGAGCAGTACTTC.

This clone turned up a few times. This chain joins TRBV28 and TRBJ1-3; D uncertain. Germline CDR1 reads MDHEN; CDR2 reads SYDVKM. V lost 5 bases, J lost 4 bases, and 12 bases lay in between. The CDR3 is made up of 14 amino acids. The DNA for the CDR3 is TGTGCCAGCAGTCCCTCTTTGACAGGAAACACCATATATTTT. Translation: CASSPSLTGNTIYF.

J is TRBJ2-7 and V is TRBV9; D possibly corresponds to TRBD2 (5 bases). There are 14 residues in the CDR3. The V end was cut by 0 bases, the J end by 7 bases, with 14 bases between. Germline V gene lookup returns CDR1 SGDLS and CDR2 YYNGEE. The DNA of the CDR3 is TGTGCCAGCAGCGTAGGTGGGAGTTTGGGGGAGCAGTACTTC. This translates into CASSVGGSLGEQYF.

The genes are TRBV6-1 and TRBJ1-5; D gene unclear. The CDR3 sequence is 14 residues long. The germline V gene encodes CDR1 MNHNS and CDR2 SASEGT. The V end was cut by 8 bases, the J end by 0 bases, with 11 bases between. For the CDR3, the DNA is TGTGCCAGCCAAGAGAAAGATAGCAATCAGCCCCAGCATTTT. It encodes CASQEKDSNQPQHF.

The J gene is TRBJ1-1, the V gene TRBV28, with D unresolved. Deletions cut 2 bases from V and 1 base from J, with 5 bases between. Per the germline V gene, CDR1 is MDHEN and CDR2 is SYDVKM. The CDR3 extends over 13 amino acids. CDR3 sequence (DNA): TGTGCCAGCAGTTTAGCAGGGAACACTGAAGCTTTCTTT. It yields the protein CASSLAGNTEAFF.

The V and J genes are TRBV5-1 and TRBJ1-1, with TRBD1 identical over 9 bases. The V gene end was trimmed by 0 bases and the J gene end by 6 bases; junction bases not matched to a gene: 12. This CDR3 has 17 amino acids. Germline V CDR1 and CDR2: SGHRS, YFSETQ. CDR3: CASSLVTGGPLGAEAFF. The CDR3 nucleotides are TGCGCCAGCAGCTTGGTAACAGGGGGCCCGCTGGGTGCTGAAGCTTTCTTT.